One and the same sample provided the 13 T cell receptor beta chains below, sequenced in a study of blood T cell repertoires in COVID-19. The method was immunoSEQ multiplex PCR; TCRdb's version includes in-frame clones alone and lacks a portion of them. The repertoire holds 97,000 or so clones, roughly 87% seen once, with approximately 2% in the top ten. The sample taken for sequencing was peripheral blood. These receptor sequences come from a man aged 50 to 59 with active COVID-19.

V is TRBV18 and J is TRBJ2-5; TRBD2 matches 7 bases. The germline gives CDR1 KGHSH, CDR2 LQKENI. The CDR3 runs to 16 residues. J was trimmed by 2 bases and V by 1 base; bases with no gene match: 7. As DNA, the CDR3 is TGTGCCAGCTCACCACTGATAGTAGCGGGTCAAGAGACCCAGTACTTC. As protein: CASSPLIVAGQETQYF.

This chain links TRBV3-1 (or the pseudogene TRBV3-2) with TRBJ2-5; the match to TRBD2 covers 11 bases. Germline V CDR1 and CDR2: LGHDT, YNNKEL (reference sequence). The CDR3 consists of 16 residues. Unmatched junction bases numbered 8, after V lost 4 bases and J lost 4 bases. This CDR3 reads CASSRPSGGRRETQYF. The CDR3 coding sequence is TGTGCCAGCAGCCGGCCTAGCGGGGGGCGGCGAGAGACCCAGTACTTC.

This chain joins TRBV6-5 and TRBJ2-7, with D possibly matching TRBD1 (6 bases). The CDR3 is 14 amino acids. Germline-derived CDR1 and CDR2 are MNHEY and SVGAGI. V was cut by 7 bases and J by 1 base, with 14 bases left in between. CDR3 sequence: CASTPRQGSYEQYF. Written as DNA, the CDR3 is TGTGCCAGCACCCCTCGGCAGGGGTCCTACGAGCAGTACTTC.

The chain links TRBV13 to TRBJ2-7, with 7 bases aligning to TRBD2. CDR1 PRHDT and CDR2 FYEKMQ come from the germline V gene (reference sequence). Trimming took 2 bases from V and 5 from J; bases not matched to a gene: 3. The CDR3 totals 13 residues. This CDR3 reads CASSLSGVHEQYF. The CDR3, as DNA: TGTGCCAGCAGCTTAAGCGGGGTCCACGAGCAGTACTTC.

The chain links TRBV4-1 to TRBJ2-7, with unresolved D. Trimming cost V 4 bases and J 3 bases, with 13 bases left between them. Germline V lookup: CDR1 MGHRA, CDR2 YSYEKL. The CDR3 has 14 amino acids. The DNA of the CDR3 is TGCGCCAGCAGCCCCCAGTCCGGGTTCTACGAGCAGTACTTC. This translates into CASSPQSGFYEQYF.

The chain links TRBV4-3 to TRBJ2-7; D is possibly TRBD1 (5 bases). This CDR3 has 14 residues. V lost 1 base to trimming and J lost 5 bases, with 12 bases between them. Germline V CDR1 and CDR2: LGHNA, YSLEER. CDR3 coding DNA: TGCGCCAGCAGCCAAGTATGGTCAGGGAACGAGCAGTACTTC. It codes for CASSQVWSGNEQYF.

This clone occurred a few times. The gene calls are TRBV9 and TRBJ1-3; D is unclear. CDR3 length: 15 residues. Trimming pared 4 bases from V and 0 bases from J, leaving 11 bases between. The germline V gene encodes CDR1 SGDLS and CDR2 YYNGEE. For the CDR3, the DNA is TGTGCCAGCAGCCCCAACCGGTACTCTGGAAACACCATATATTTT. This sequence encodes CASSPNRYSGNTIYF.

This clone was found once. V gene TRBV7-2 combines with J gene TRBJ2-1; 10 bases fit TRBD2. There are 15 residues in the CDR3. CDR1 and CDR2 (germline): SGHTA, FQGNSA. J was trimmed by 10 bases and V by 4 bases; bases with no gene match: 10. CDR3 amino acids: CASSSAASGGAEQFF. The CDR3, as DNA: TGTGCCAGCAGCTCTGCTGCCAGCGGGGGGGCGGAGCAGTTCTTC.

The chain couples TRBV6-5 to TRBJ1-5; D not certain. Per germline, CDR1 MNHEY and CDR2 SVGAGI. Trimming took off 6 bases at V and 3 bases at J, with 9 bases between the two ends. The CDR3 consists of 13 residues. CDR3 in DNA: TGTGCCAGCAGAAGAGGTGACAATCAGCCCCAGCATTTT. Translation: CASRRGDNQPQHF.

This sequence joins TRBV3-1 (or the pseudogene TRBV3-2) and TRBJ2-7; D may be TRBD2 (6 bases). The CDR3 consists of 15 residues. V lost 7 bases and J 2 bases, leaving 18 bases between the germline ends. Per germline, CDR1 LGHDT and CDR2 YNNKEL (reference sequence). The CDR3, as DNA: TGTGCCAGCACCCGAGCCGCGGGGCGGACCTACGAGCAGTACTTC. Translation gives CASTRAAGRTYEQYF.

The J gene is TRBJ2-1, the V gene TRBV4-3; D is possibly TRBD1 (6 bases). CDR3 length equals 14 residues. In germline, CDR1 is LGHNA, CDR2 YSLEER. Trimming pared 0 bases from V and 5 bases from J, leaving 8 bases between. The CDR3: CASSQEGANNEQFF. The DNA for the CDR3 is TGCGCCAGCAGCCAAGAGGGGGCGAACAATGAGCAGTTCTTC.

The chain combines TRBV4-2 with TRBJ2-1; D not certain. The germline V gene encodes CDR1 LGHNA and CDR2 YNFKEQ. V was cut by 1 base and J by 9 bases, with 16 bases left in between. The CDR3 extends over 15 amino acids. For the CDR3, the DNA is TGTGCCAGCAGCCAAGGTGTGGTCGAATTCGGTGAGCAGTTCTTC. It codes for CASSQGVVEFGEQFF.

This chain connects TRBV7-2 to TRBJ2-6; TRBD1 might be the D (5 bases). Germline CDR1 reads SGHTA; CDR2 reads FQGNSA. V lost 7 bases, J lost 2 bases, and 15 bases lay in between. CDR3 size: 16 residues. CDR3 nucleotides: TGTGCCAGCACTACTGGCTTAGGGGCTGGGGCCAACGTCCTGACTTTC. Translation: CASTTGLGAGANVLTF.